Listed below are T cell receptor beta chains from one sample, sequenced in a study of blood T cell repertoires in COVID-19. Only in-frame clones appear in the TCRdb table, and some are missing; sequencing was by immunoSEQ multiplex PCR. The sample records 200,000 or so clones, around 80% being singletons. Sample: peripheral blood. The receptors shown here come from a man aged 25-45 years with active or convalescent COVID-19. Each CDR3 is given with its conserved first and last residue. D genes are given only for firm matches. Clone size is not always given. Where it is, it says once, few, many or a class for expanded clones.

size | D | J | V | DNA | CDR3
. | TRBD1 | TRBJ2-1 | TRBV5-5 | TGTGCCAGCAGCACCGGACAGGTCACTGAGCAGTTCTTC | CASSTGQVTEQFF
. | . | TRBJ1-1 | TRBV5-4 | TGTGCCAGCAGCTTGAAAGCAGGGTTGAACACTGAAGCTTTCTTT | CASSLKAGLNTEAFF
once | . | TRBJ1-5 | TRBV6-5 | TGTGCCAGCAGTTACAACGAGGAACAGCCCCAGCATTTT | CASSYNEEQPQHF
. | TRBD1 | TRBJ1-2 | TRBV9 | TGTGCCAGCAGCGGACAGGGGTATGGCTACACCTTC | CASSGQGYGYTF
. | . | TRBJ2-6 | TRBV5-1 | TGCGCCAGCAGCTTGGAGGGGATCTCTGGGGCCAACGTCCTGACTTTC | CASSLEGISGANVLTF
. | . | TRBJ2-1 | TRBV30 | TGTGCCTGGAGTGTCAGGGGCCTCAATGAGCAGTTCTTC | CAWSVRGLNEQFF
. | TRBD1 | TRBJ1-1 | TRBV15 | TGTGCCACCAGCAGAGCAGGGGGCGGCGAAGCTTTCTTT | CATSRAGGGEAFF
. | . | TRBJ2-4 | TRBV7-2 | TGTGCCAGCAGCTTAGGTTCGGGCATTCAGTACTTC | CASSLGSGIQYF
. | . | TRBJ1-6 | TRBV12-3/TRBV12-4 | TGTGCCAGCAGTTTGAACAGTAATTCACCCCTCCACTTT | CASSLNSNSPLHF
. | TRBD1 | TRBJ1-1 | TRBV7-9 | TGTGCCAGCAGCCCCCTCGACAGGGGAAGTTGGACTGAAGCTTTCTTT | CASSPLDRGSWTEAFF
. | . | TRBJ2-2 | TRBV6-2/TRBV6-3 | TGTGCCAGCAGTTACGCGGGATATACCGGGGAGCTGTTTTTT | CASSYAGYTGELFF
once | . | TRBJ2-5 | TRBV19 | TGTGCCAGTAGTATAGGGAGGGGGCTGGGAGAGACCCAGTACTTC | CASSIGRGLGETQYF
. | TRBD1 | TRBJ1-1 | TRBV12-5 | TGTGCTAGTGGTACCCCGGGGGACAGGAACACTGAAGCTTTCTTT | CASGTPGDRNTEAFF
. | TRBD1 | TRBJ2-6 | TRBV15 | TGTGCCACCAGCAGAAAGGGGACAGGCGGAATCTCTGGGGCCAACGTCCTGACTTTC | CATSRKGTGGISGANVLTF
. | . | TRBJ2-7 | TRBV21-1 | TGTGCCAGCAGCAACTTGACACGGTCGTTACTGGAGTACTTC | CASSNLTRSLLEYF
. | . | TRBJ1-3 | TRBV6-6 | TGTGCCAGCAGTCGGGAGGGGCTGAGGGGTCCTTACTCTGGAAACACCATATATTTT | CASSREGLRGPYSGNTIYF
. | . | TRBJ1-5 | TRBV30 | TGTGCCTGGAGTCATGGCATGAATCAGCCCCAGCATTTT | CAWSHGMNQPQHF
. | TRBD2 | TRBJ2-3 | TRBV10-3 | TGTGCCATCAGTCTAGCGGGAGGCTCCACAGATACGCAGTATTTT | CAISLAGGSTDTQYF
. | TRBD1 | TRBJ1-5 | TRBV5-5 | TGTGCCAGCAGCTTCTTCGGACAGGGTAATCAGCCCCAGCATTTT | CASSFFGQGNQPQHF
. | TRBD1 | TRBJ1-5 | TRBV19 | TGTGCCAGTAGTATGAGCAGGACAGGGGCTCGACAGCCCCAGCATTTT | CASSMSRTGARQPQHF